The rows below give T cell receptor beta chains drawn from one sample of a study of cytomegalovirus exposure and HLA in healthy donors. Assay used: immunoSEQ multiplex PCR; TCRdb lists only in-frame clones, some missing. The sample has about 98,000 clones, over 70% seen once; the top ten hold roughly 9.7%. The sample taken for sequencing was PBMCs. The receptors were gathered from a man between 18 and 29 years old in good health and CMV-seropositive. CDR3s leave out the opening cysteine and the closing phenylalanine or tryptophan. The order of the fields is V gene, CDR3 length, CDR3 protein.

v_call: TRBV4-1; cdr3_length: 16; cdr3_aa: ASSQDPGQFDGANVLT
v_call: TRBV23-1; cdr3_length: 16; cdr3_aa: ASSHRDCGTGATETQY
v_call: TRBV29-1; cdr3_length: 13; cdr3_aa: SVGAGTGDQETQY
v_call: TRBV27; cdr3_length: 13; cdr3_aa: ASSLDPQGAYEQY
v_call: TRBV7-7; cdr3_length: 12; cdr3_aa: ASSFKRGTGELF
v_call: TRBV15; cdr3_length: 17; cdr3_aa: ATSIGGTSGGRSYNEQF
v_call: TRBV6-1; cdr3_length: 10; cdr3_aa: ASSDSGGTAF
v_call: TRBV6-5; cdr3_length: 13; cdr3_aa: ASSFRTGYQETQY
v_call: TRBV27; cdr3_length: 13; cdr3_aa: ASSYYGGTAGEQY
v_call: TRBV5-6; cdr3_length: 11; cdr3_aa: ASSRDTPYEQY
v_call: TRBV5-1; cdr3_length: 12; cdr3_aa: ASSFSGVANTQY
v_call: TRBV7-2; cdr3_length: 11; cdr3_aa: ASSFGYNQPQH
v_call: TRBV29-1; cdr3_length: 9; cdr3_aa: SVAGPGELF
v_call: TRBV28; cdr3_length: 12; cdr3_aa: ASSSDRRNTEAF
v_call: TRBV30; cdr3_length: 12; cdr3_aa: AWSVGTGGYEQY
v_call: TRBV5-1; cdr3_length: 17; cdr3_aa: ASSLGSGGSLSGANVLT
v_call: TRBV2; cdr3_length: 17; cdr3_aa: ASSEALKWTAWYNYGYT
v_call: TRBV18; cdr3_length: 13; cdr3_aa: ASSPPTQTNTEAF
v_call: TRBV4-2; cdr3_length: 13; cdr3_aa: ASSQRTGGTDTQY
v_call: TRBV27; cdr3_length: 12; cdr3_aa: ASSGTPYQETQY
v_call: TRBV18; cdr3_length: 13; cdr3_aa: ASSAPGQGAYGYT
v_call: TRBV19; cdr3_length: 12; cdr3_aa: ASSIGRTAYEQY
v_call: TRBV9; cdr3_length: 13; cdr3_aa: ASSPNSGGAHEQF
v_call: TRBV27; cdr3_length: 16; cdr3_aa: ASSFSSDSRLKNYEQY
v_call: TRBV4-1; cdr3_length: 13; cdr3_aa: ASSPSGGKTYEQY
v_call: TRBV19; cdr3_length: 9; cdr3_aa: AGGSNYSYT
v_call: TRBV7-9; cdr3_length: 17; cdr3_aa: ASSLGLAGGQSSYNEQF
v_call: TRBV2; cdr3_length: 13; cdr3_aa: ASSGTFTGIAEAF
v_call: TRBV6-4; cdr3_length: 15; cdr3_aa: ASSDSPLAGGTDTQY
v_call: TRBV5-4; cdr3_length: 13; cdr3_aa: ASSPGPDSYTEAF
v_call: TRBV18; cdr3_length: 13; cdr3_aa: ASSTRVSEAEPQH
v_call: TRBV11-1; cdr3_length: 13; cdr3_aa: ASSLVSGDNSPLH
v_call: TRBV10-2; cdr3_length: 15; cdr3_aa: ASRGLGTEPYNSPLH
v_call: TRBV5-1; cdr3_length: 12; cdr3_aa: ASSSTGMGETQY
v_call: TRBV7-6; cdr3_length: 12; cdr3_aa: ASSIGTGDTEAF
v_call: TRBV9; cdr3_length: 13; cdr3_aa: ASSETGTLSGELF
v_call: TRBV28; cdr3_length: 12; cdr3_aa: ASSLLHGEDGYT
v_call: TRBV5-1; cdr3_length: 11; cdr3_aa: ASSLDRYSPLH
v_call: TRBV5-1; cdr3_length: 16; cdr3_aa: ASSLVITRGGGTDTQY
v_call: TRBV27; cdr3_length: 10; cdr3_aa: ASSRTGSEQY
v_call: TRBV6-1; cdr3_length: 9; cdr3_aa: ASTTGNIQY
v_call: TRBV7-2; cdr3_length: 14; cdr3_aa: ASSLRGTGTGNTIY
v_call: TRBV6-5; cdr3_length: 12; cdr3_aa: ASSPGTSGLEQY
v_call: TRBV6-1; cdr3_length: 10; cdr3_aa: ATGQGRPEAF
v_call: TRBV5-1; cdr3_length: 12; cdr3_aa: ASSLGTSNYEQY
v_call: TRBV19; cdr3_length: 8; cdr3_aa: ASRSFGYT
v_call: TRBV7-9; cdr3_length: 12; cdr3_aa: ASNPDDYGTGQY
v_call: TRBV2; cdr3_length: 11; cdr3_aa: ASSQGASEKLF
v_call: TRBV5-1; cdr3_length: 11; cdr3_aa: ASSLVTGRQQY
v_call: TRBV7-6; cdr3_length: 14; cdr3_aa: ASSFDRGSGANVLT
v_call: TRBV7-3; cdr3_length: 9; cdr3_aa: ASSPPGTIY
v_call: TRBV30; cdr3_length: 14; cdr3_aa: AWRTGGADMNTEAF
v_call: TRBV7-2; cdr3_length: 16; cdr3_aa: ASSLGYRGLGGNQPQH
v_call: TRBV11-2; cdr3_length: 14; cdr3_aa: ASRPSSGAPSDEQF
v_call: TRBV19; cdr3_length: 13; cdr3_aa: ASSPRTGGVQPQH
v_call: TRBV9; cdr3_length: 14; cdr3_aa: ASSETTGGEESEAF
v_call: TRBV25-1; cdr3_length: 12; cdr3_aa: ASSEWGTTDTQY